This T cell receptor beta chain was recovered during a study of blood T cell repertoires in COVID-19. Recruitment covered about two dozen US areas and drew participants whose ages spanned about 18 to 89 years. Within the 2 weeks before study entry, each person in the exposed group met a COVID-19 case. CDR3 size: 14 residues. Trimming cost V 3 bases and J 5 bases, with 13 bases left between them. The germline V gene encodes CDR1 SEHNR and CDR2 FQNEAQ (reference sequence). Authors' analysis steps: Counts of nucleated cells, estimated from reference gene primer amplification, were obtained. Libraries were prepared by immunoSEQ multiplex PCR; TCRdb keeps only in-frame clonotypes and omits some of them. D and trimming come from the DNA, and the V and J calls and clone size come from that table. This sample yields 400,000 to 500,000 clones, of which 88% are seen a single time; approximately 1.3% belongs to the top ten.

This chain joins TRBV7-9 and TRBJ2-5; TRBD1 is a possible D gene (5 bases). The sequencing sample was made of PBMCs or T cells enriched from blood (not recorded which). The sequence was obtained from a woman between 18 and 29 years old who had been exposed to COVID-19. CDR3 coding DNA: TGTGCCAGCAGCTTTCAGATAGGGGTGGAGACCCAGTACTTC. This sequence encodes CASSFQIGVETQYF.